This T cell receptor (beta chain) was captured by sequencing in a study of blood T cell repertoires in COVID-19. As for the study in general: The United States, Italy and Spain were the sources of the acute and convalescent COVID-19 samples.

Sequenced by immunoSEQ multiplex PCR; TCRdb stores in-frame clones only, minus some. The sample lists tens of thousands of clones; around nine tenths were seen once. Sequences were obtained from peripheral blood. The source of this sequence is a woman aged 55-70 years with COVID-19, enrolled during active disease.

DNA for the CDR3: TGTGCCAGCAGTGAAACACAAGAAGCTTTCTTT. Amino acids: CASSETQEAFF. V gene TRBV6-1 combines with J gene TRBJ1-1, with D uncertain. CDR1 is MNHNS and CDR2 is SASEGT in the germline V gene. CDR3 length: 11 residues. Trimming shortened V by 2 bases and J by 8 bases, and 6 bases separated the two germline ends.